The clone carrying this T cell receptor beta chain is classed as medium-sized (0.01 to 0.1%). What it binds is unknown. The data derive from a study of OX40 agonist ivuxolimab in advanced cancers. Looking at the study overall: Ivuxolimab was delivered to patients intravenously every 2 weeks at doses spanning 0.01 to 10 mg/kg.

Per germline, CDR1 MNHEY and CDR2 SVGAGI. This CDR3 is 14 amino acids long. V was trimmed by 0 bases and J by 6 bases, leaving 12 bases between them. Enrollment shut out patients with autoimmune disease history or systemic immunosuppression. Notes on the study in general: Clonal expansion by week 6 occurred in CD4+ and CD8+ blood T cells (at 0.1 to 3.0 mg/kg). Clonal expansion was among the lowest in partial responders at 0.1-3.0 mg/kg, especially CD8+.

Profiling relied on immunoSEQ multiplex PCR, and the TCRdb table lists in-frame clones only, not all of them. The table lists about 32,000 clones, less than 90% of them singletons. V gene TRBV6-5 combines with J gene TRBJ2-7; tentatively, D is TRBD2 (5 bases). Sequenced material: CD4+ or CD8+ T cells sorted from blood, taken in a trial of the OX40 agonist ivuxolimab. The TCR sequence derives from an adult with an advanced solid tumor such as melanoma, head and neck, liver or kidney cancer. In DNA form, the CDR3 reads TGTGCCAGCAGTTACTCGGGAGCCAGCAGCGAGCAGTACTTC. The encoded protein is CASSYSGASSEQYF.